The present entry profiles one T cell receptor beta chain with its context. Its antigen remains unidentified. This may stem from a read error, because a much larger clone lies one nucleotide away. With listed TCR primers and previously described methods, bulk TCR libraries were prepared. A single record per CDR3 protein comes from TCRdb applying MiXCR to the PCR reads. Of hundreds of thousands of distinct CDR3 sequences listed, 15% to 20% are singletons. This sample stems from a study of molecular identifiers for immune sequencing clone quantification. Study-wide points: The sizes of highly expanded clones could be underestimated when identical TCR molecules share a barcode. Over 99% of effector molecules, yet under 1% of naive-cell molecules, were held by clones above 20 RNA copies.

Naive CD8 T cells were FACS-sorted by CD8+CD4-CCR7+CD45RA+ markers. The material sequenced was naive CD8+ T cells from blood, with Jurkat cell RNA spiked in. The subset here: FACS-sorted CD8+CD4-CCR7+CD45RA+ naive T cells. The sequence derives from a human donor in good health. Some libraries in this study had Jurkat cell RNA spiked in.

CDR3 in amino acids: CASSQELQETQCF. Written as DNA, the CDR3 is TGTGCCAGCAGCCAAGAGTTACAAGAGACCCAGTGCTTC. The rearrangement links TRBV5-3 to TRBJ2-5; D unresolved. TRBV5-3 qualifies as an ORF whose function is uncertain. The CDR3 has 13 amino acids.